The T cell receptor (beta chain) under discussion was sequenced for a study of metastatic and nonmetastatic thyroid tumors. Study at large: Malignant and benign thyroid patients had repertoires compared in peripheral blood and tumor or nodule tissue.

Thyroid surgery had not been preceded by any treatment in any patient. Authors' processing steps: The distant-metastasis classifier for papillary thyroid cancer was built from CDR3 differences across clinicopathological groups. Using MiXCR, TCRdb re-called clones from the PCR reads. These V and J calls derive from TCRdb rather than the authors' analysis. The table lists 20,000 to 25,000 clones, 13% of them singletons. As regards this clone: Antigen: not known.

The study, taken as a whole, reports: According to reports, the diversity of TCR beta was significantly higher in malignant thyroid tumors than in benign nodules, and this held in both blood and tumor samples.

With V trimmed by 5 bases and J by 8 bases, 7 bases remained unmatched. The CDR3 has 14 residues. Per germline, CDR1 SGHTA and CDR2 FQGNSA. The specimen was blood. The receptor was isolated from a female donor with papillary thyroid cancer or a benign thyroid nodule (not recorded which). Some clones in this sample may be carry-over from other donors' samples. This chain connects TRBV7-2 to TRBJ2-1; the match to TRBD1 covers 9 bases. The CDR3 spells CASSLGTGIYEQFF. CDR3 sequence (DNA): TGTGCCAGCAGCCTGGGGACAGGGATATATGAGCAGTTCTTC.